The sequence of this T cell receptor beta chain was determined in a study of shared clonotypes between healthy human individuals. V was clipped by 3 bases and J by 0 bases, with 11 bases between them. Germline V gene sequence: CDR1 MNHEY, CDR2 SMNVEV (reference sequence). The CDR3 loop spans 15 amino acids. Broader study findings: Clonotypes which were not shared had lower generation probabilities than clonotypes that all four donors shared. What limited the represented genetic and exposure-history diversity was the small number of donors. Donor clonotype sharing was expected to depend on sequencing depth.

For this clone: What it binds is not known.

The split of CD4+ cells yielded CD45RA+ naive and CD45RA-negative memory subsets. Assay used: immunoSEQ multiplex PCR; TCRdb lists only in-frame clones, some missing. Found here are roughly 2,300,000 clones, about nine tenths of them singletons; the top ten hold roughly 0.34%. J is TRBJ1-1 and V is TRBV27; no clear D gene. The receptor was derived from a man between 18 and 29 years old in good health. Some clones in this sample may be carry-over from other donors' samples. Sequencing was done on a sample of naive CD4+ T cells from PBMCs. The subset here: CD45RA+ positively selected. The CDR3 is CASSLVGAMNTEAFF. The CDR3, as DNA: TGTGCCAGCAGTTTGGTGGGAGCAATGAACACTGAAGCTTTCTTT.